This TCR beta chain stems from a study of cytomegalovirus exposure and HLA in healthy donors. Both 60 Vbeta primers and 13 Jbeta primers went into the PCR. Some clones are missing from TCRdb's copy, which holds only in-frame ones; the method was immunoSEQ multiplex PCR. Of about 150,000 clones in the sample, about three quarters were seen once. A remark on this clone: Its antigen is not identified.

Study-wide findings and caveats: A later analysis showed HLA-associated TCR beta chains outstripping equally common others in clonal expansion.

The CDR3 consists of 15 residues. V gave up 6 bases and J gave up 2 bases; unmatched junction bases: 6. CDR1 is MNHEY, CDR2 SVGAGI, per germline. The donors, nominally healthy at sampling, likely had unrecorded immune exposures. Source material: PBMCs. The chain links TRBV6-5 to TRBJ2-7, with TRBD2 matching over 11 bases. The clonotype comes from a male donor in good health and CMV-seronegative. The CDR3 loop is CASSQTSGGTYEQYF. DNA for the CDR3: TGTGCCAGCAGCCAAACTAGCGGGGGTACCTACGAGCAGTACTTC.